This TCR beta chain was sequenced in a study of radiation and T cells in renal cell carcinoma. Specified time point: blood 2 weeks post-SBRT. Treatment given: 15 Gy SBRT to primary tumor, nephrectomy 4 weeks later. Radiation-treated patients gave blood at baseline, week 2 and week 4. Here immunoSEQ multiplex PCR was the method, and the copy in TCRdb shows in-frame clones only, minus some. In the table there are more than 20,000 clones, around 85% of which are singletons. Germline CDR1 is SGHRS and CDR2 is YFSETQ. This CDR3 comprises 14 residues. Trimming removed 7 bases from V and 5 bases from J; junction bases left unmatched: 5. This clone was seen a handful of times.

The sample in question was blood, obtained from a patient whose treatment included radiotherapy and nephrectomy. This sequence was found in a man aged 55 to 69 with renal cell carcinoma. V is TRBV5-1 and J is TRBJ1-4; TRBD1 agrees at 10 bases. The chain's CDR3 is CASAEGQGNEKLFF. CDR3 in DNA: TGCGCCAGCGCTGAGGGACAGGGGAATGAAAAACTGTTTTTT.